A single sample is the source of the 32 T cell receptor beta chains below, sequenced in a study of blood T cell repertoires in COVID-19. The assay was immunoSEQ multiplex PCR, and TCRdb's table has in-frame clones only and misses some. Of fewer than 65,000 clones in the sample, approximately 85% were seen once. Material: peripheral blood. Every receptor here comes from a man between 60 and 70 years old with acute or convalescent COVID-19.

Concerning this clone: A read error may produce the germline difference seen at one junction end. The sample carries other DNA sequences with the same CDR3. The chain combines TRBV19 with TRBJ2-7; TRBD1 might be the D (5 bases). Germline CDR1 is LNHDA and CDR2 is SQIVND (reference sequence). CDR3 size: 13 residues. The CDR3 sequence is CASSMVQGYEQYF. The CDR3 DNA sequence: TGTGCCAGTAGTATGGTCCAGGGTTACGAGCAGTACTTT.

J is TRBJ1-5 and V is TRBV19, with TRBD1 matching 7 bases. J was trimmed by 4 bases and V by 9 bases; bases with no gene match: 15. The germline CDR1 and CDR2 sequences are LNHDA and SQIVND (reference sequence). This CDR3 is 16 amino acids long. This chain's CDR3 is CASKDRVLVKNQPQHF. CDR3 in DNA: TGTGCCAGCAAAGACAGGGTTCTAGTCAAAAATCAGCCCCAGCATTTT.

J is TRBJ2-7 and V is TRBV18; 7 bases line up with TRBD2. The CDR3 runs to 14 residues. Germline CDR1 reads KGHSH; CDR2 reads LQKENI. Germline trimming cut 3 bases from V and 4 bases from J; bases unmatched to any gene: 6. In DNA form, the CDR3 reads TGTGCCAGCTCACCTACGGGGGGATCTTACGAGCAGTACTTC. The encoded protein is CASSPTGGSYEQYF.

J is TRBJ2-7 and V is TRBV6-1; D may be TRBD1 (5 bases). Germline assignment: CDR1 MNHNS and CDR2 SASEGT. The CDR3 spans 17 residues. V lost 3 bases and J lost 2, with 20 bases in between. The CDR3 DNA follows: TGTGCCAGCAGTGAGTTTGGATTGGGGCCCACGCCCTACGAGCAGTACTTC. It is translated as CASSEFGLGPTPYEQYF.

CDR3 in DNA: TGTGCCAGCTCACGGACTAGCGGGAGTGGGTCCTACAATGAGCAGTTCTTC. Protein: CASSRTSGSGSYNEQFF. V gene TRBV18 combines with J gene TRBJ2-1; 13 nucleotides line up with TRBD2. Germline V gene lookup returns CDR1 KGHSH and CDR2 LQKENI. Losses at the gene ends were 4 bases for V and 1 base for J; bases not matched to a gene: 4. CDR3 size: 17 residues.

The chain has TRBV19 and TRBJ2-7; 15 bases are a match to TRBD2. V shed 9 bases and J 2 bases; nucleotides not matched to a gene: 2. Germline CDR1 LNHDA, CDR2 SQIVND (reference sequence). This CDR3 comprises 14 residues. CDR3 nucleotides: TGTGCCAGCGGGACTAGCGGGAGGCCCTACGAGCAGTACTTC. As protein: CASGTSGRPYEQYF.

This clone was observed a handful of times. The rearrangement joins TRBV30 to TRBJ1-5; a weak D match, TRBD1 (6 bases). Germline CDR1 is GTSNPN and CDR2 is SVGIG (reference sequence). The CDR3 is 13 residues long. The ends were cut back, 2 bases at V and 3 bases at J, with 8 bases in the middle. The CDR3 DNA is TGTGCCTGGAGTCCAGGGGACAATCAGCCCCAGCATTTT. This sequence encodes CAWSPGDNQPQHF.

The chain employs TRBV28 and TRBJ1-4; D remains unclear. CDR1 is MDHEN, CDR2 SYDVKM, per germline. V lost 3 bases and J lost 6, with 11 bases in between. The CDR3 is 14 residues long. The DNA for the CDR3 is TGTGCCAGCAGTTTTCCCAACCGCGATGAAAAACTGTTTTTT. Protein sequence: CASSFPNRDEKLFF.

This clone showed up just a few times. V gene TRBV7-9 combines with J gene TRBJ2-7; TRBD1 aligns across 7 bases. The CDR3 is 13 amino acids. CDR1 and CDR2 (germline): SEHNR, FQNEAQ (reference sequence). Trimming at V came to 3 bases and at J to 2 bases, leaving 1 base not matched to a gene. The CDR3 bases are TGTGCCAGCAGCTTTGGGACAGCCTACGAGCAGTACTTC. As protein: CASSFGTAYEQYF.

This clone came up a few times. The rearrangement joins TRBV4-1 to TRBJ1-2; possible D gene TRBD1, 5 bases. The germline gives CDR1 MGHRA, CDR2 YSYEKL. This CDR3 is built from 15 residues. The V and J ends lost 5 bases and 2 bases respectively, with 15 bases between them. The DNA of the CDR3 is TGCGCCAGCAGCTATCCAGGCAGGGCCAACTATGGCTACACCTTC. It translates to CASSYPGRANYGYTF.

CDR3 loop: CASVQGAPWEQYF. In DNA, the CDR3 is TGTGCCAGCGTCCAGGGGGCGCCATGGGAGCAGTACTTC. V usage is TRBV27 and J usage is TRBJ2-7; 8 positions agree with TRBD1. Germline-derived CDR1 and CDR2 are MNHEY and SMNVEV (reference sequence). J was trimmed by 7 bases and V by 8 bases; bases with no gene match: 10. The CDR3 spans 13 residues.

The chain carries TRBV5-4 and TRBJ2-3; D is undetermined. Per germline, CDR1 SGHNT and CDR2 YYREEE (reference sequence). V lost 6 bases and J lost 5, with 16 bases in between. The CDR3 spans 14 residues. The CDR3 here is CASKITEGRDTQYF. Written as DNA, the CDR3 is TGTGCCAGCAAAATTACAGAAGGAAGAGATACGCAGTATTTT.

V gene TRBV6-4 combines with J gene TRBJ2-7; a weak D match, TRBD1 (5 bases). This CDR3 is 12 amino acids long. Germline V CDR1 and CDR2: MRHNA, SNTAGT. V lost 3 bases to trimming and J lost 3 bases, with 6 bases between them. The DNA for the CDR3 is TGTGCCAGCAGTGATAGGGGCTACGAGCAGTACTTC. It is translated as CASSDRGYEQYF.

This clone was recorded once. The chain employs TRBV7-8 and TRBJ1-2, with 7 bases aligning to TRBD1. Germline V CDR1 and CDR2: SGHVS, FQNEAQ. V trimming: 5 bases; J trimming: 5 bases; junction bases outside the gene matches: 8. The CDR3 totals 14 residues. CDR3: CASSPQGGLYGYTF. CDR3 DNA sequence: TGTGCCAGCAGCCCCCAGGGGGGCCTGTATGGCTACACCTTC.

V is TRBV28 and J is TRBJ2-3; a possible D gene is TRBD1 (5 bases). CDR1 and CDR2 from the germline V gene are MDHEN and SYDVKM. With 5 bases removed from V and 7 bases from J, the gap between germline ends came to 13 bases. The CDR3 covers 13 residues. As DNA, the CDR3 is TGTGCCAGCAGTCCTCGACAGATTAATACGCAGTATTTT. This codes for CASSPRQINTQYF.

This chain connects TRBV18 to TRBJ2-2, with D perhaps matching TRBD2 (6 bases). The germline CDR1 and CDR2 sequences are KGHSH and LQKENI. The V end was cut by 3 bases, the J end by 3 bases, with 11 bases between. CDR3 length: 15 amino acids. The CDR3 region has the DNA TGTGCCAGCTCACCGCGGGGTCGCGACACCGGGGAGCTGTTTTTT. Amino acid sequence: CASSPRGRDTGELFF.

The table lists this clone with a few counts. The gene calls are TRBV6-5 and TRBJ1-1, with D possibly being TRBD1 (6 bases). Germline CDR1 and CDR2: MNHEY and SVGAGI. With 6 bases removed from V and 4 bases from J, the gap between germline ends came to 12 bases. This CDR3 region has 13 residues. The CDR3 nucleotides read TGTGCCAGCAGAACAGGGACGGGCACTGAAGCTTTCTTT. Amino acids: CASRTGTGTEAFF.

V usage is TRBV19 and J usage is TRBJ2-2; 9 nucleotides align to TRBD1. J gave up 4 bases and V 7 bases, and 4 bases lay outside the gene matches. CDR1 and CDR2 from the germline V gene are LNHDA and SQIVND (reference sequence). The length of the CDR3 is 14 residues. This CDR3 reads CASKWDRVTGELFF. The DNA for the CDR3 is TGTGCCAGTAAATGGGACAGGGTCACCGGGGAGCTGTTTTTT.

J is TRBJ1-4 and V is TRBV28; the D gene is possibly TRBD1 (5 bases). Germline loops: CDR1 MDHEN, CDR2 SYDVKM. The germline V and J ends were trimmed by 2 bases and 7 bases, with 20 bases remaining between them. This CDR3 contains 17 residues. CDR3 loop: CASSLEGWRAEGEKLFF. For the CDR3, the DNA is TGTGCCAGCAGTTTAGAGGGGTGGAGGGCCGAGGGTGAAAAACTGTTTTTT.

This rearrangement joins TRBV2 to TRBJ2-7; 7 positions agree with TRBD1. V was pared by 7 bases and J by 4 bases, with 10 bases of the junction left unmatched. Germline V lookup: CDR1 SNHLY, CDR2 FYNNEI. The CDR3 has 14 amino acids. Here the CDR3 reads CASTRQGAEYEQYF. In DNA, the CDR3 is TGTGCCAGCACACGACAGGGCGCGGAATACGAGCAGTACTTC.

The chain employs TRBV19 and TRBJ2-2; no definite D call. The V end was cut by 7 bases, the J end by 7 bases, with 22 bases between. Germline V gene data show CDR1 as LNHDA and CDR2 as SQIVND (reference sequence). CDR3 length equals 16 residues. The CDR3 sequence: CASNHRSAPRGGELFF. In DNA, the CDR3 is TGTGCCAGTAACCATAGAAGTGCACCCCGAGGCGGGGAGCTGTTTTTT.

V and J are TRBV2 and TRBJ2-3; 7 bases are a match to TRBD1. V lost 7 bases and J lost 1; bases outside the gene matches: 11. Germline-derived CDR1 and CDR2 are SNHLY and FYNNEI. The CDR3 spans 16 residues. This chain's CDR3 is CASKLQGPVGTDTQYF. CDR3 bases: TGTGCCAGCAAACTACAGGGGCCGGTGGGCACAGATACGCAGTATTTT.

The chain carries TRBV28 and TRBJ2-7, with D possibly being TRBD2 (6 bases). V was clipped by 8 bases and J by 0 bases, with 17 bases between them. The CDR3 totals 15 residues. CDR1 is MDHEN, CDR2 SYDVKM, per germline. In DNA, the CDR3 is TGTGCCAGCCTCTCGGAGGGGTCGAGCTCCTACGAGCAGTACTTC. Protein product: CASLSEGSSSYEQYF.

The chain uses TRBV24-1 and TRBJ2-3; 10 bases are a match to TRBD2. In germline, CDR1 is KGHDR, CDR2 SFDVKD. The CDR3 contains 16 residues. With 3 bases clipped from V and 2 bases from J, the junction kept 4 bases outside the gene matches. CDR3 nucleotide sequence: TGTGCCACCAGTGATCGGACTAGCGGATTCACAGATACGCAGTATTTT. It codes for CATSDRTSGFTDTQYF.

J is TRBJ2-1 and V is TRBV5-1; possibly TRBD1 for D (5 bases). With 0 bases removed from V and 7 bases from J, the gap between germline ends came to 11 bases. The germline CDR1 and CDR2 sequences are SGHRS and YFSETQ. CDR3 length: 14 residues. CDR3 sequence reads: CASSLGTQGNEQFF. CDR3 DNA sequence: TGCGCCAGCAGCTTGGGGACCCAGGGAAATGAGCAGTTCTTC. The full variable domain, with the rest looked up from reference TRBV5-1 and TRBJ2-1, is KAGVTQTPRYLIKTRGQQVTLSCSPISGHRSVSWYQQTPGQGLQFLFEYFSETQRNKGNFPGRFSGRQFSNSRSEMNVSTLELGDSALYLCASSLGTQGNEQFFGPGTRLTVL.

This rearrangement joins TRBV24-1 to TRBJ2-3; the D gene is possibly TRBD2 (6 bases). This CDR3 has 13 amino acids. The V and J ends lost 4 bases and 5 bases respectively, with 9 bases between them. Germline assignment: CDR1 KGHDR and CDR2 SFDVKD. CDR3 loop: CATSERERDTQYF. The CDR3 DNA is TGTGCCACCAGTGAACGGGAGCGAGATACGCAGTATTTT.

The chain joins TRBV28 to TRBJ2-2; 12 bases agree with TRBD2. CDR1 MDHEN and CDR2 SYDVKM come from the germline V gene. The CDR3 runs 16 residues. Losses at the gene ends were 2 bases for V and 6 bases for J; bases not matched to a gene: 4. The CDR3, as DNA: TGTGCCAGCAGTTTAGATCTAGCGGGAGGGGCCGGGGAGCTGTTTTTT. This sequence encodes CASSLDLAGGAGELFF.

This clone was detected a few times. The V gene is TRBV5-4, the J gene TRBJ2-1, with 7 bases aligning to TRBD1. V gave up 0 bases and J gave up 8 bases; unmatched junction bases: 2. CDR3 size: 13 residues. CDR1 is SGHNT, CDR2 YYREEE, per germline (reference sequence). The CDR3 is CASSLGGGYEQFF. CDR3 in DNA: TGTGCCAGCAGCTTGGGAGGGGGCTATGAGCAGTTCTTC. Full variable domain (remainder filled in from reference TRBV5-4 and TRBJ2-1): ETGVTQSPTHLIKTRGQQVTLRCSSQSGHNTVSWYQQALGQGPQFIFQYYREEENGRGNFPPRFSGLQFPNYSSELNVNALELDDSALYLCASSLGGGYEQFFGPGTRLTVL.

The chain combines TRBV28 with TRBJ1-3, with unresolved D. Germline CDR1 reads MDHEN; CDR2 reads SYDVKM. This CDR3 has 15 residues. V shed 6 bases and J shed 1 base, with 13 bases lying between them. The CDR3 nucleotides are TGTGCCAGCAGCCCACCTTCGGGGTCTGGAAACACCATATATTTT. Translating gives CASSPPSGSGNTIYF.

This sequence joins TRBV2 and TRBJ2-2, with 8 nucleotides matching TRBD1. The junction had 5 bases not matched to a gene; V was cut back by 6 bases and J by 5 bases. Germline CDR1 reads SNHLY; CDR2 reads FYNNEI. CDR3 size: 14 residues. CDR3 nucleotides: TGTGCCAGCAGGGACAGGGCTTTTACCGGGGAGCTGTTTTTT. Translation: CASRDRAFTGELFF.

V and J are TRBV19 and TRBJ1-1, with D tentatively TRBD1 (6 bases). Germline assignment: CDR1 LNHDA and CDR2 SQIVND (reference sequence). Trimming shortened V by 8 bases and J by 1 base, and 29 bases separated the two germline ends. This CDR3 has 19 residues. CDR3 region: CASRLGAMAQVEWNTEAFF. In nucleotides, the CDR3 is TGTGCCAGTCGACTGGGGGCGATGGCGCAGGTGGAGTGGAACACTGAAGCTTTCTTT.

A single count supports this clone. This sequence joins TRBV7-3 and TRBJ2-5, with D possibly matching TRBD2 (6 bases). CDR1 is SGHTA, CDR2 FQGTGA, per germline. Trimming stripped 5 bases from V and 5 bases from J, with 12 bases between. The CDR3 spans 13 residues. The CDR3, as DNA: TGTGCCAGCAGCCCCGGGGGTCTGGAGACCCAGTACTTC. Translating gives CASSPGGLETQYF.